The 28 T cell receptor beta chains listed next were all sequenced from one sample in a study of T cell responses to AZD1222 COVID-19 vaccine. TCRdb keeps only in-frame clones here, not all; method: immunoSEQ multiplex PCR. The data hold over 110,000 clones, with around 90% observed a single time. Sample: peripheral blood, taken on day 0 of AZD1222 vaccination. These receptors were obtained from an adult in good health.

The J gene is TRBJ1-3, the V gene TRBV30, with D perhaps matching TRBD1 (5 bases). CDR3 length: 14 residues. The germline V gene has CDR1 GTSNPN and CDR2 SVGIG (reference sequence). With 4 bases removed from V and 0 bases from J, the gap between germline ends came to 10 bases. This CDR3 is CAWTTGSSGNTIYF. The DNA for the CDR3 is TGTGCCTGGACAACAGGCTCCTCTGGAAACACCATATATTTT.

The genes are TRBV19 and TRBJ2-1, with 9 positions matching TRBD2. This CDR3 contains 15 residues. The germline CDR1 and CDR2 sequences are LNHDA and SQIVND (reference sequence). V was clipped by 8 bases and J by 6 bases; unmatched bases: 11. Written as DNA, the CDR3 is TGTGCCAGTCAAATTACGGGACTAGCTCGCAATGAGCAGTTCTTC. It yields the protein CASQITGLARNEQFF. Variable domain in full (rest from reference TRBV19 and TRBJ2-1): DGGITQSPKYLFRKEGQNVTLSCEQNLNHDAMYWYRQDPGQGLRLIYYSQIVNDFQKGDIAEGYSVSREKKESFPLTVTSAQKNPTAFYLCASQITGLARNEQFFGPGTRLTVL.

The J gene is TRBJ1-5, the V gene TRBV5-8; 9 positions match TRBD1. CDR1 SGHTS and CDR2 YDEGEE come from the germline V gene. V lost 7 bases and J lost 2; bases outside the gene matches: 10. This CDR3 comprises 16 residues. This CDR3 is CASPGHRGRGNQPQHF. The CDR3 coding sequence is TGTGCCAGCCCCGGTCACAGGGGGCGCGGCAATCAGCCCCAGCATTTT. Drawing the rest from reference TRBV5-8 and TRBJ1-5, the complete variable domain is EAGVTQSPTHLIKTRGQQATLRCSPISGHTSVYWYQQALGLGLQFLLWYDEGEERNRGNFPPRFSGRQFPNYSSELNVNALELEDSALYLCASPGHRGRGNQPQHFGDGTRLSIL.

In DNA, the CDR3 is TGTGCCAGCAGTTCGACCACAGGGAGAAGCACTGAAGCTTTCTTT. Its translation is CASSSTTGRSTEAFF. V usage is TRBV6-5 and J usage is TRBJ1-1; TRBD1 is a possible D gene (6 bases). Germline CDR1 is MNHEY and CDR2 is SVGAGI. The CDR3 consists of 15 residues. Deletions cut 4 bases from V and 4 bases from J, with 16 bases between.

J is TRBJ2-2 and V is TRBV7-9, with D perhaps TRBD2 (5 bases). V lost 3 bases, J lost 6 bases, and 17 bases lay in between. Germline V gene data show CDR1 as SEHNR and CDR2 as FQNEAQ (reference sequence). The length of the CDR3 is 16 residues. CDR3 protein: CASSFFPRAFPGELFF. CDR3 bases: TGTGCCAGCAGCTTCTTTCCGAGGGCGTTTCCCGGGGAGCTGTTTTTT.

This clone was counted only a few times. The CDR3 region has the DNA TGTGCCAGCGGACTACGGGGGATGCGACAAGAGACCCAGTACTTC. Translating gives CASGLRGMRQETQYF. The chain combines TRBV5-5 with TRBJ2-5, with D possibly TRBD2 on 6 matching bases. The germline gives CDR1 SGHKS, CDR2 YYEKEE (reference sequence). This CDR3 comprises 15 residues. The V end lost 7 bases, the J end lost 2 bases, and 18 bases lay between the germline ends.

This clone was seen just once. CDR3 DNA sequence: TGTGCCAGTAGTATCGGACAGAACAATCAGCCCCAGCATTTT. It translates to CASSIGQNNQPQHF. This chain connects TRBV19 to TRBJ1-5, with D maybe TRBD1 (6 bases). This CDR3 contains 14 residues. Germline CDR1 LNHDA, CDR2 SQIVND (reference sequence). Trimming stripped 3 bases from V and 3 bases from J, with 9 bases between. The variable domain in full, completed from reference TRBV19 and TRBJ1-5, reads DGGITQSPKYLFRKEGQNVTLSCEQNLNHDAMYWYRQDPGQGLRLIYYSQIVNDFQKGDIAEGYSVSREKKESFPLTVTSAQKNPTAFYLCASSIGQNNQPQHFGDGTRLSIL.

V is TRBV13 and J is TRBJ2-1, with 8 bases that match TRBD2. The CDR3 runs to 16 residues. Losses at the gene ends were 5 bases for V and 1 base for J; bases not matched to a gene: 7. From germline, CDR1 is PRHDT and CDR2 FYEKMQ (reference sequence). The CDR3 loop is CASSPFGGGSYNEQFF. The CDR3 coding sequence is TGTGCCAGCAGCCCCTTCGGGGGGGGGTCCTACAATGAGCAGTTCTTC.

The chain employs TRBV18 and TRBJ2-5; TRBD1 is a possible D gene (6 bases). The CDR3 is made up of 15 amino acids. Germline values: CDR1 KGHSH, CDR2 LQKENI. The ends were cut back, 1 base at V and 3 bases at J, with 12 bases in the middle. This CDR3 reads CASSPLKRTEETQYF. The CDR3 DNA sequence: TGTGCCAGCTCACCACTAAAACGGACAGAAGAGACCCAGTACTTC.

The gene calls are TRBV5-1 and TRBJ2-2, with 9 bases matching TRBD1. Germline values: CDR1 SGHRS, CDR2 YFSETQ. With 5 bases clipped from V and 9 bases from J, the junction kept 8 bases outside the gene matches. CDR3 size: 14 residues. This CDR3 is CASRGQGLDRELFF. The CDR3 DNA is TGCGCCAGCAGGGGACAGGGATTAGACCGGGAGCTGTTTTTT.

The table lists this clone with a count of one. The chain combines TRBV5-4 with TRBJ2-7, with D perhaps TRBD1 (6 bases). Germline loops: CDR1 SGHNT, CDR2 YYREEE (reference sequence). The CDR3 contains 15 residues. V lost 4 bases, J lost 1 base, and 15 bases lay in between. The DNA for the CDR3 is TGTGCCAGCAGCGCCGCCTCAAGGGGGTCCTACGAGCAGTACTTC. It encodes CASSAASRGSYEQYF.

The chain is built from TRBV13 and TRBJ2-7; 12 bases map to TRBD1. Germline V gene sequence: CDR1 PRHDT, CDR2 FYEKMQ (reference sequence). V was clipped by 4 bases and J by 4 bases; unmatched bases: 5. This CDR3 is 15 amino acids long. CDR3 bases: TGTGCCAGCAGCTCCGGGACAGGGGGCATATACGAGCAGTACTTC. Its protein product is CASSSGTGGIYEQYF.

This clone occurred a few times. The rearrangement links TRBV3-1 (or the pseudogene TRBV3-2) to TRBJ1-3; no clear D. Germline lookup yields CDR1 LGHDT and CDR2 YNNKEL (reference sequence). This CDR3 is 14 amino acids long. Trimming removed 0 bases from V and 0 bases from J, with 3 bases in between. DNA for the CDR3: TGTGCCAGCAGCCAAGACAGCTCTGGAAACACCATATATTTT. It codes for CASSQDSSGNTIYF.

The CDR3 DNA sequence: TGTGCCAGCAGCTCATGGGTGTTAGCGGACTACGAGCAGTACTTC. It translates to CASSSWVLADYEQYF. The chain has TRBV5-6 and TRBJ2-7, with D possibly being TRBD2 (6 bases). CDR3 length: 15 amino acids. Germline CDR1 is SGHDT and CDR2 is YYEEEE. V was shortened by 3 bases and J by 3 bases, with 16 bases between the two germline ends.

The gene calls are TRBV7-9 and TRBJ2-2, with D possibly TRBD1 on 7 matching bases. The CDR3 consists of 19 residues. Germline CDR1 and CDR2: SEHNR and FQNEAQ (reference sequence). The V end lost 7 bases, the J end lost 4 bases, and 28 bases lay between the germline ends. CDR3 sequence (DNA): TGTGCCAGCACCGTAAAACGACCCATTAGACAGGGAGGCACCGGGGAGCTGTTTTTT. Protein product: CASTVKRPIRQGGTGELFF.

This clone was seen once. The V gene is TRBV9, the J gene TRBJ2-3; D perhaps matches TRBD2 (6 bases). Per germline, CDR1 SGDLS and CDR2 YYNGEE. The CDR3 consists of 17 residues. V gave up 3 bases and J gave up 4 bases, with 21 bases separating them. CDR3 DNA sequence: TGTGCCAGCAGCGCGAGCCCGACGGGAGCCGGGGCAGATACGCAGTATTTT. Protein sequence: CASSASPTGAGADTQYF.

DNA for the CDR3: TGTGCCAGCAGCGAGACTAGCGGGGTGGCAAACGAGCAGTACTTC. Encoded protein: CASSETSGVANEQYF. The V call is TRBV7-2, the J call TRBJ2-7; the match to TRBD2 covers 11 bases. This CDR3 region has 15 residues. With 5 bases clipped from V and 5 bases from J, the junction kept 8 bases outside the gene matches. Germline V gene sequence: CDR1 SGHTA, CDR2 FQGNSA.

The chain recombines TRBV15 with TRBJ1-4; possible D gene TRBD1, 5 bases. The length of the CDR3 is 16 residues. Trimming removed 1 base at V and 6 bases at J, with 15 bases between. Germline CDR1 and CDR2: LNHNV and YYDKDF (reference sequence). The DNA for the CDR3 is TGTGCCACCAGCAGAGGCGAGGGGCCTATCGATGAAAAACTGTTTTTT. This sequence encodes CATSRGEGPIDEKLFF.

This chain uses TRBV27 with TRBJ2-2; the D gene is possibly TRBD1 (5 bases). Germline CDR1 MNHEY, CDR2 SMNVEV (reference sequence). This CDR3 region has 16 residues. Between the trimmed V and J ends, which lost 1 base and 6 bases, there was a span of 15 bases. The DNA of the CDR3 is TGTGCCAGCAGTTTATTTCATCAGGGTTTCGCCGGGGAGCTGTTTTTT. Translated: CASSLFHQGFAGELFF.

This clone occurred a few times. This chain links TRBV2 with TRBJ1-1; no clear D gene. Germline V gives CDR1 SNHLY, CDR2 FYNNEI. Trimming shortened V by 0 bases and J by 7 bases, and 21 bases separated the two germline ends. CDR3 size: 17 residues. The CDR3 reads CASSEALTGIKGGEAFF. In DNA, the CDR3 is TGTGCCAGCAGTGAAGCGCTTACCGGAATCAAGGGTGGTGAAGCTTTCTTT.

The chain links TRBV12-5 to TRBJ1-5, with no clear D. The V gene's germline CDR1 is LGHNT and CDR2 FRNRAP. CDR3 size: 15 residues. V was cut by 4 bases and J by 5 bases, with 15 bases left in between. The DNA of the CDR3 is TGTGCTAGTGGTTGGACCCCCGAAGCGGATCAGCCCCAGCATTTT. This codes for CASGWTPEADQPQHF.

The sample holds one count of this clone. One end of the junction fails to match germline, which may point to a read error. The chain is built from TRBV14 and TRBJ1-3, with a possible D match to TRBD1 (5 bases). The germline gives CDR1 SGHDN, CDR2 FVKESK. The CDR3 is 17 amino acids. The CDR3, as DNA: TGTGCCAGCAGTCAAGATTCGGGACCGGGCTCTGGAAACACCATATATTTT. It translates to CASSQDSGPGSGNTIYF.

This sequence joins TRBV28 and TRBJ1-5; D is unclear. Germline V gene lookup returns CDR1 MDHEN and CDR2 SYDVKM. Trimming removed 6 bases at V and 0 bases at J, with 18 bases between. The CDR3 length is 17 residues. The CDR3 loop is CASSSGFLGYSNQPQHF. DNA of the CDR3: TGTGCCAGCAGCTCCGGATTCCTAGGTTATAGCAATCAGCCCCAGCATTTT.

CDR3 region: CASSLPERGQETQYF. The CDR3 DNA follows: TGTGCCAGCAGCTTACCAGAGCGGGGACAAGAGACCCAGTACTTC. The gene calls are TRBV7-3 and TRBJ2-5; 7 bases are a match to TRBD2. The CDR3 is 15 residues long. The germline V gene encodes CDR1 SGHTA and CDR2 FQGTGA. With V trimmed by 2 bases and J by 2 bases, 5 bases remained unmatched.

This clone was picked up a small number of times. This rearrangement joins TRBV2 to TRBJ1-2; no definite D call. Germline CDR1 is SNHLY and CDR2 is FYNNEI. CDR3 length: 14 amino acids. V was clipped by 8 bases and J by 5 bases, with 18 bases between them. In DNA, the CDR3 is TGTGCCAGCCGAGGGAGGAGTCGATTTTATGGCTACACCTTC. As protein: CASRGRSRFYGYTF. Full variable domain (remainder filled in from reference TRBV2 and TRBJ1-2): EPEVTQTPSHQVTQMGQEVILRCVPISNHLYFYWYRQILGQKVEFLVSFYNNEISEKSEIFDDQFSVERPDGSNFTLKIRSTKLEDSAMYFCASRGRSRFYGYTFGSGTRLTVV.

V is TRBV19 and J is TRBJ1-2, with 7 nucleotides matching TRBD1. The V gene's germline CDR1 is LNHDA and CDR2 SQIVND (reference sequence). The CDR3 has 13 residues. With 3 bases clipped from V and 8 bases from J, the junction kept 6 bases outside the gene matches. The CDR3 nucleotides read TGTGCCAGTAGTATCACAGGGGAGCAAGGCTACACCTTC. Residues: CASSITGEQGYTF.

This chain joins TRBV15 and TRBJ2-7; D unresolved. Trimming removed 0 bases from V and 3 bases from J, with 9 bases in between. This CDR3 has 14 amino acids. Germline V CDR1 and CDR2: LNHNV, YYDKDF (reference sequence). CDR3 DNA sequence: TGTGCCACCAGCAGAGATAGACTCTACTACGAGCAGTACTTC. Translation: CATSRDRLYYEQYF.

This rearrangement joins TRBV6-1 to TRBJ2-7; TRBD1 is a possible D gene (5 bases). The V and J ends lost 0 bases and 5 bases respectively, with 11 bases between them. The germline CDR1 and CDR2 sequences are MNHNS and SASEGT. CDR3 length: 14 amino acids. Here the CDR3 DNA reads TGTGCCAGCAGTGAAGCACAGGCTAACCACGAGCAGTACTTC. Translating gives CASSEAQANHEQYF.